This paragraph covers one TCR beta chain sequence. The V gene end was trimmed by 4 bases and the J gene end by 5 bases; junction bases not matched to a gene: 2. This CDR3 contains 12 residues. Germline CDR1 is SNHLY and CDR2 is FYNNEI. This sample stems from a study of blood T cell repertoires in COVID-19. Looking at the study overall: Samples of COVID-19 (acute and convalescent) were obtained from the United States, Italy and Spain. The cDNA or gDNA used as material had been derived from T cells, B-cell-depleted T cells, or PBMCs.

Original data processing: Estimated nucleated cell counts came from reference gene primer amplification. Sequenced by immunoSEQ multiplex PCR; TCRdb stores in-frame clones only, minus some. V and J calls and clone size are copied from that table; D and trimming were computed from the DNA. This table holds about 180,000 clones, around 80% found once. The clonotype was recovered from a man between 70 and 80 years old with active or convalescent COVID-19. The chain combines TRBV2 with TRBJ2-7; the match to TRBD1 covers 7 bases. The sample taken for sequencing was peripheral blood. CDR3 loop: CASSGDSHEQYF. The CDR3 coding sequence is TGTGCCAGCAGTGGGGACAGTCACGAGCAGTACTTC.